Sequencing of this T cell receptor (beta chain) was carried out in a study of cytomegalovirus exposure and HLA in healthy donors. Findings and limits, study-wide: Across all donors, roughly uniform sequencing depth was an assumption of the presence/absence analyses.

This clone occurred once. Its antigen remains unknown. The CDR3 is made up of 19 amino acids. Germline trimming cut 1 base from V and 0 bases from J; bases unmatched to any gene: 12. Germline values: CDR1 SGHTA, CDR2 FQGNSA. 13 Jbeta primers and 60 Vbeta primers were used for the PCR. Clones were sequenced by immunoSEQ multiplex PCR, and TCRdb holds only the in-frame ones, with some missing. The sample lists about 140,000 clones, 60% to 85% occurring once. The TCR comes from a male donor in good health and CMV-seropositive. Sequenced material: PBMCs. V usage is TRBV7-2 and J usage is TRBJ2-1; TRBD1 matches 7 bases. CDR3 region: CASSLETGPWVSSYNEQFF. The CDR3 bases are TGTGCCAGCAGCTTAGAGACAGGGCCCTGGGTCAGCTCCTACAATGAGCAGTTCTTC.